What follows describes a single T cell receptor (beta chain). Antigen unknown. Deletions cut 6 bases from V and 0 bases from J, with 6 bases between. CDR3 size: 13 residues. CDR1 is SGHTA, CDR2 FQGNSA, per germline. Method: immunoSEQ multiplex PCR; TCRdb's copy keeps in-frame clones and lacks some. The sample includes 20,000 to 25,000 clones, 70% of them seen just once. This record belongs to a study of STAT5B mutations in CD4+ large granular lymphocyte leukemia. Findings and caveats of the study: Main leukemic clonotypes were patient-specific, but about 25% appeared at low frequency elsewhere. Without putative leukemic clones, patient CD4-sorted repertoires remained more clonal than healthy CD4+ repertoires. Compared with healthy controls (2/35), patient top clones favored TRBV06 (8/27).

Sequences were obtained from CD4+ T cells from blood buffy coats. The chain carries TRBV7-2 and TRBJ1-3; the D is unclear. The clonotype originates from a human donor in good health. CDR3 residues: CASRLSSGNTIYF. The CDR3 DNA reads as TGTGCCAGCAGACTAAGCTCTGGAAACACCATATATTTT.